This T cell receptor (beta chain) was captured in a study of OX40 agonist ivuxolimab in advanced cancers. Study background: Dose-escalation cases comprised hepatocellular carcinoma, melanoma, renal cell or head and neck cancer.

This clone has just one count. Looked up from germline, CDR1 is GTSNPN and CDR2 is SVGIG (reference sequence). This CDR3 is built from 15 residues. Between the trimmed V and J ends, which lost 1 base and 5 bases, there was a span of 18 bases. Clones were sequenced by immunoSEQ multiplex PCR, and TCRdb holds only the in-frame ones, with some missing. This sample carries some 86,000 clones, under 95% of them seen once, and the ten largest clones take more than 8.5%. The clonotype comes from an adult with an advanced solid tumor such as melanoma, head and neck, liver or kidney cancer. The starting material was CD4+ or CD8+ T cells sorted from blood, obtained in a trial of the OX40 agonist ivuxolimab. The chain links TRBV30 to TRBJ2-7; the D gene is possibly TRBD1 (6 bases). In DNA, the CDR3 is TGTGCCTGGAGTGGCTTCGCCAGGGGCGGCCACGAGCAGTACTTC. This encodes CAWSGFARGGHEQYF.